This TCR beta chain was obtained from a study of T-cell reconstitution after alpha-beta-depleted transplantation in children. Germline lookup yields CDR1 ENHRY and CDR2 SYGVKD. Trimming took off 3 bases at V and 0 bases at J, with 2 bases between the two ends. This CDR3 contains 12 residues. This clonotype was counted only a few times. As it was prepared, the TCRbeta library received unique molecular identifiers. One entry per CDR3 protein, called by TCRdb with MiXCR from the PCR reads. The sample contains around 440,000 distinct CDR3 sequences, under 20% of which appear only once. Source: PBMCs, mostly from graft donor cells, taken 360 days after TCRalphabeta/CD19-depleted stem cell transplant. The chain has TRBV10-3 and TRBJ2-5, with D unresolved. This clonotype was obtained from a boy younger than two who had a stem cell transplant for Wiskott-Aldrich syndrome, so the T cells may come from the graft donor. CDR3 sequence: CAISDNQETQYF. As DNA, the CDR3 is TGTGCCATCAGTGATAACCAAGAGACCCAGTACTTC.